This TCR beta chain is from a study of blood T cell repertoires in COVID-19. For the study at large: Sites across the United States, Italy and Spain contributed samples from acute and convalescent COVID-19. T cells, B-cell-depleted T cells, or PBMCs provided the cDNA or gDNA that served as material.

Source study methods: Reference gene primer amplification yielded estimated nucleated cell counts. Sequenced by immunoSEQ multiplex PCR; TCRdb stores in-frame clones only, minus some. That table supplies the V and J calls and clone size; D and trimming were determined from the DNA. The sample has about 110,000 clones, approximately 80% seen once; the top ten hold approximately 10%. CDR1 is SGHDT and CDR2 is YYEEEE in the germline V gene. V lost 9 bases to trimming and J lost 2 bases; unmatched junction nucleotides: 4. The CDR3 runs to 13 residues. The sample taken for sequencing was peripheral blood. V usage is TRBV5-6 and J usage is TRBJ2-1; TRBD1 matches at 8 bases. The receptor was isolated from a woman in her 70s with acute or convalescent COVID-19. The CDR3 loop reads CATTGGAYNEQFF. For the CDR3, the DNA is TGTGCCACTACAGGGGGAGCCTACAATGAGCAGTTCTTC.